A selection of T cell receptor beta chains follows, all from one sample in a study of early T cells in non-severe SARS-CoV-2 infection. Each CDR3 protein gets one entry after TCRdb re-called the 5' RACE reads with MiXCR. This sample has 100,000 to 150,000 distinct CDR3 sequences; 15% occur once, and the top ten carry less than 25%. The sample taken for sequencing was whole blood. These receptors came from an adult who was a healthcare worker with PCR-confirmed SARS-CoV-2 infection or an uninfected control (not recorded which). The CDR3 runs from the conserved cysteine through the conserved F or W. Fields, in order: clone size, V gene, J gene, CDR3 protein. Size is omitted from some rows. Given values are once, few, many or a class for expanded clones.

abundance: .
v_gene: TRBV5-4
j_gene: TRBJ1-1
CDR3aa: CASSTRTSRQSSEAFF

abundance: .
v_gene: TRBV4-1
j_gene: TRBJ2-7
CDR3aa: CASSQGRKQVEQYF

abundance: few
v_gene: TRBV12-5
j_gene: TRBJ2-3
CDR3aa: CASGDPLTDTQYF

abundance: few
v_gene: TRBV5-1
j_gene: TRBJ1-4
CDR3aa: CASKGADLAEKLFF

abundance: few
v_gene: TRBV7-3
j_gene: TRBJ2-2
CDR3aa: CASSLNPTGELFF

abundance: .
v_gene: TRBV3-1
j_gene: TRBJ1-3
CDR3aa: CASSQDSGAISGNTIYF

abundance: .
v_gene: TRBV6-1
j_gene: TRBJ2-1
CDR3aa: CASSAASGGYNEQFF

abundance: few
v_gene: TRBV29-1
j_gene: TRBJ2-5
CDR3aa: CSAAFDRGETQYF

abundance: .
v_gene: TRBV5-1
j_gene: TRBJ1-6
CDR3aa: CASSPGTGATNWGSLHF

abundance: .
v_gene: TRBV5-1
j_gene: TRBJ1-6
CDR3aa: CASSLEATGPGSPLHF

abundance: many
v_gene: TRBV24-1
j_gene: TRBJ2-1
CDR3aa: CATSDLTSGRQFF

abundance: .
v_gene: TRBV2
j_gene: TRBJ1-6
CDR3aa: CASSETAPLHF

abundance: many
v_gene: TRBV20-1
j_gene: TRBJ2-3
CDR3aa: CSAREGRGGDTQYF

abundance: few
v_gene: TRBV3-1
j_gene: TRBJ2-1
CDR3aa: CASSHDVINEQFF

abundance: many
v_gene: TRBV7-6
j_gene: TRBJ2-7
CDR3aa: CASSLGKEQYF

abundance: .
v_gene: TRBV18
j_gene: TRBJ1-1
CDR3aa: CASEEGNTEAFF

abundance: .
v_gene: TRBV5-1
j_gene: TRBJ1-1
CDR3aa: CASSLYAARGTEAFF